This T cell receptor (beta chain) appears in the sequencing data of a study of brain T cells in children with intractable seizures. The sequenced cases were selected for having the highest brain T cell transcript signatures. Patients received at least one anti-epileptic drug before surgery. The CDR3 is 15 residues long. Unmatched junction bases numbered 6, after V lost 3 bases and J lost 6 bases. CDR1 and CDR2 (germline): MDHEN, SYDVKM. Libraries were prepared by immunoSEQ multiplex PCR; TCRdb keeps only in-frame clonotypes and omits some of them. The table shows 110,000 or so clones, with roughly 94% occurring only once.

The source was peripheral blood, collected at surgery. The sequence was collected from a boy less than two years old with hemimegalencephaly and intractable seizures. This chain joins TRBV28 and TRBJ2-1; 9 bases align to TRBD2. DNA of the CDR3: TGTGCCAGCAGTTTTTTGCGGGAGGGCCGCAATGAGCAGTTCTTC. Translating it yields CASSFLREGRNEQFF.